These T cell receptor beta chains were read from a single sample in a study of post-analysis software for immune sequencing data. Via MiXCR, TCRdb re-called the PCR reads, giving one row per CDR3 protein. This table has about 170,000 distinct CDR3 sequences, roughly 30% appearing once. The sequenced material came from blood. These receptors all stem from a girl aged 5-17 years with multiple sclerosis. Both conserved end residues are part of each CDR3. The D gene is left open where the match is weak. Clone size is given for some rows only: seen once, a few or many times, or a class if the clone is expanded.

j_call d_call v_call clone_size cdr3_nt cdr3_aa
TRBJ2-5 TRBD2 TRBV6-6 - TGTGCCAGCAGTCTCCCCGGGACTAACCCAGAACAAGAGACCCAGTACTTC CASSLPGTNPEQETQYF
TRBJ2-1 - TRBV28 many TGTGCCAGCAGTCTCTTCACTAGCAACAATGAGCAGTTCTTC CASSLFTSNNEQFF
TRBJ1-2 TRBD1 TRBV6-5 - TGTGCCAGCAGTTACGGGGACAGGGGGCGTGAAGGCTACACCTTC CASSYGDRGREGYTF
TRBJ1-2 - TRBV18 few TGTGCCAGCTCACCACCTCAAAGCACAGGGCAACATGGCTACACCTTC CASSPPQSTGQHGYTF
TRBJ2-7 TRBD1 TRBV4-2 few TGTGCCAGCAGCCAAGTCGGGACAGGGACCTACGAGCAGTACTTC CASSQVGTGTYEQYF
TRBJ2-5 TRBD2 TRBV9 medium-sized TGTGCCAGCAGCGCTAGCGGGAGTAAAAAGACCCAGTACTTC CASSASGSKKTQYF
TRBJ2-1 - TRBV24-1 few TGTGCCGCCAGTGATACGGTGTGGGAAAATGAGCAGTTCTTC CAASDTVWENEQFF
TRBJ2-1 TRBD2 TRBV20-1 - TGCAGTGCTAGAGGCGCGGCTAGCGGGAGGGCCGGCTATGAGCAGTTCTTC CSARGAASGRAGYEQFF
TRBJ2-1 - TRBV20-1 - TGCAGTGCTAGGGGGGACACCTACAATGAGCAGTTCTTC CSARGDTYNEQFF
TRBJ2-5 TRBD1 TRBV20-1 many TGCAGTGCAGAAATACAGGGGCAAGAGACCCAGTACTTC CSAEIQGQETQYF
TRBJ2-5 - TRBV29-1 many TGCAGCGTTGATGCCGGGTTACGGGAGACCCAGTACTTC CSVDAGLRETQYF
TRBJ2-3 TRBD1 TRBV5-8 few TGTGCCAGCAGCTTATTCAGGGACAGAAGCACAGATACGCAGTATTTT CASSLFRDRSTDTQYF
TRBJ2-3 - TRBV9 many TGTGCCAGCAGCGACCTAACAGGGAGCACAGATACGCAGTATTTT CASSDLTGSTDTQYF
TRBJ2-7 - TRBV5-4 - TGTGCCAGCAGCTTACTAGTTTCCTACGAGCAGTACTTC CASSLLVSYEQYF
TRBJ1-1 TRBD1 TRBV7-6 - TGTGCCAGCAGCCATAGGTGGGAGGGGGCGTCGAACACTGAAGCTTTCTTT CASSHRWEGASNTEAFF
TRBJ2-7 - TRBV5-1 - TGCACCAGCAGCTTGGAGGGGTACGAGCAGTACTTC CTSSLEGYEQYF
TRBJ2-3 - TRBV7-2 many TGTGCCAGCAGCTCCCCCCTGACAGTCACAGATACGCAGTATTTT CASSSPLTVTDTQYF
TRBJ1-1 TRBD1 TRBV12-3/TRBV12-4 - TGTGCCAGCAGGTGGGACAGGGGGCTCCCAAACACTGAAGCTTTCTTT CASRWDRGLPNTEAFF
TRBJ2-1 - TRBV9 many TGTGCCAGCAGCTCGCAATCGGGACTGATTTCCAATGAGCAGTTCTTC CASSSQSGLISNEQFF
TRBJ2-1 - TRBV18 many TGTGCCAGCTCACCAAGTGACAGTTACAATGAGCAGTTCTTC CASSPSDSYNEQFF
TRBJ2-1 - TRBV20-1 - TGCAGTGCTAGCGGGAATTGGGTGTCCTACAATGAGCAGTTCTTC CSASGNWVSYNEQFF
TRBJ2-3 TRBD2 TRBV3-1 - TGTGCCAGCAGCCAAAACCTCGGACTAGCGGGATCCTTGAGTGATACGCAGTATTTT CASSQNLGLAGSLSDTQYF
TRBJ1-1 TRBD1 TRBV6-5 few TGTGCCAGCTCAAGGGTCCTTACAGGGGGCACTGAAGCTTTCTTT CASSRVLTGGTEAFF
TRBJ1-1 - TRBV29-1 - TGCAGCGTTGAAGGACGGGGCCACACTGAAGCTTTCTTT CSVEGRGHTEAFF
TRBJ1-1 - TRBV29-1 - TGCGGCGTATTAACAGGCGGTCCTGAAGCTTTCTTT CGVLTGGPEAFF
TRBJ2-5 TRBD2 TRBV2 few TGTGCCAGCAGGCTGGGACTAGCGTCAAAAAGGATTAAGCAGTACTTC CASRLGLASKRIKQYF
TRBJ2-7 - TRBV7-9 many TGTGCCAGCAGCTTATTCCGAGGGGGGAACAGCGGCGAGCAGTACTTC CASSLFRGGNSGEQYF
TRBJ2-7 - TRBV7-3 many TGTGCCAGCAGCTTAATGGGGTCCTACGAGCAGTACTTC CASSLMGSYEQYF
TRBJ2-3 - TRBV11-1 many TGTGCCAGCAGCTTTACAGGGACCGATACGCAGTATTTT CASSFTGTDTQYF
TRBJ2-7 TRBD2 TRBV5-1 many TGCGCCAGCAGCTTGGCCGGAACTAGCGGGATCCCGGGCCACGAGCAGTACTTC CASSLAGTSGIPGHEQYF
TRBJ2-5 - TRBV20-1 many TGCAGTGCCAAGACCCCAGGAGGCCCGGAGACCCAGTACTTC CSAKTPGGPETQYF
TRBJ2-1 TRBD2 TRBV28 - TGTGCCAGCAGCCCACTTCTAGCGGGAGGCGGCAATGAGCAGTTCTTC CASSPLLAGGGNEQFF
TRBJ1-1 - TRBV15 - TGTGCCACCAGCGCTTGGGGGGGCCGGGGCACTGAAGCTTTCTTT CATSAWGGRGTEAFF
TRBJ2-2 TRBD2 TRBV7-3 once TGTGCCAGCAGCTTAGAGGGCGGGAGGAACGGGGAGCTGTTTTTT CASSLEGGRNGELFF
TRBJ2-7 TRBD2 TRBV27 many TGTGCCAGCACCAAGCTGGCTAGCGGGGGTTTTAGGGAGCAGTACTTC CASTKLASGGFREQYF